This T cell receptor beta chain was sequenced for a study of human T cells and chemical hapten exposure. Whole-study context: For sensitization, 2% DPC was applied to a 2 cm by 2 cm patch of upper inner arm skin.

TCRdb re-analysed the RACE reads in MiXCR, keeping a single row per CDR3 protein. The sample holds about 52,000 distinct CDR3 sequences, 9.9% seen once. Time point here: patch test 3, about 24 weeks after DPC sensitization. Indicated treatment: therapeutic diphenylcyclopropenone sensitization with weekly scalp DPC. This clonotype was seen repeatedly, ten times or more. Material: whole blood, obtained in connection with sensitization to the hapten diphenylcyclopropenone (DPC). The source is a woman aged 40 to 49 with alopecia areata. Some clones in this sample may be carry-over from other donors' samples.

CDR3 amino acids: CSAPQNTEAFF. The CDR3 region has the DNA TGCAGTGCACCTCAGAACACTGAAGCTTTCTTT. This chain links TRBV20-1 with TRBJ1-1; D uncertain. The CDR3 runs 11 residues. Germline V gene sequence: CDR1 DFQATT, CDR2 SNEGSKA (reference sequence). V was pared by 6 bases and J by 1 base, with 6 bases between.